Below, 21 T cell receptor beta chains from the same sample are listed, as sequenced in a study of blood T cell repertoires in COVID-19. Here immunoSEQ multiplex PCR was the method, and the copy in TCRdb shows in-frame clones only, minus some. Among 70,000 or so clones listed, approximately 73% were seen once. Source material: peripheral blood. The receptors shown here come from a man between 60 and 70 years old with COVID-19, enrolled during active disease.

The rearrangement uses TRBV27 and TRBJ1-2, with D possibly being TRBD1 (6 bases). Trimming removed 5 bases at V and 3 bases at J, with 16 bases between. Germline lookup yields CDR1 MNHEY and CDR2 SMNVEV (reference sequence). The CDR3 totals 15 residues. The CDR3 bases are TGTGCCAGCAGTCCAATAACAGGGTCCCACTATGGCTACACCTTC. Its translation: CASSPITGSHYGYTF.

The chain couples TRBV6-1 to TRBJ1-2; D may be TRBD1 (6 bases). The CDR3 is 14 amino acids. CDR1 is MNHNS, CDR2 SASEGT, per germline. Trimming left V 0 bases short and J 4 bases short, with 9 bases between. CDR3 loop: CASSEAYRVYGYTF. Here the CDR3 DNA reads TGTGCCAGCAGTGAAGCTTACAGGGTCTATGGCTACACCTTC.

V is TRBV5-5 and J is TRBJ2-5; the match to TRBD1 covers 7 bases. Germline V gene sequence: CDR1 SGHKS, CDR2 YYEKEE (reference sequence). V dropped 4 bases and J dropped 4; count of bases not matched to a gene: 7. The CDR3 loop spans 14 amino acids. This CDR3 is CASSQLRQGETQYF. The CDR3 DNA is TGTGCCAGCAGCCAACTTAGACAGGGAGAGACCCAGTACTTC.

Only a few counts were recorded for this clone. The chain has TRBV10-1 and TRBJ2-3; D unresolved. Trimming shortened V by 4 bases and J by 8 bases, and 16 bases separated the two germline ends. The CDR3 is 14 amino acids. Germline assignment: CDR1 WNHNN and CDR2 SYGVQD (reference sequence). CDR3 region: CASSARWFDITQYF. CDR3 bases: TGCGCCAGCAGTGCTCGATGGTTTGACATTACGCAGTATTTT.

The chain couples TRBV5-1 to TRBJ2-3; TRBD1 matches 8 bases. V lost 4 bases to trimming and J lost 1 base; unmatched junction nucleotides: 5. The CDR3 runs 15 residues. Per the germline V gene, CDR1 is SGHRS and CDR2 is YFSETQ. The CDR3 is CASSATGEGTDTQYF. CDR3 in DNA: TGCGCCAGCAGCGCGACAGGGGAAGGCACAGATACGCAGTATTTT. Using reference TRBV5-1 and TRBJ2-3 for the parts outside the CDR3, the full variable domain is KAGVTQTPRYLIKTRGQQVTLSCSPISGHRSVSWYQQTPGQGLQFLFEYFSETQRNKGNFPGRFSGRQFSNSRSEMNVSTLELGDSALYLCASSATGEGTDTQYFGPGTRLTVL.

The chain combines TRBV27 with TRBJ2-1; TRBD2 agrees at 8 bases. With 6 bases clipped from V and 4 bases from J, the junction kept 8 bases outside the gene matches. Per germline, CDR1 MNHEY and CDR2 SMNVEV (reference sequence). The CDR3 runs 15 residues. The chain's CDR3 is CASSYTSGPYNEQFF. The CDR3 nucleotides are TGTGCCAGCAGCTATACTAGCGGCCCTTACAATGAGCAGTTCTTC.

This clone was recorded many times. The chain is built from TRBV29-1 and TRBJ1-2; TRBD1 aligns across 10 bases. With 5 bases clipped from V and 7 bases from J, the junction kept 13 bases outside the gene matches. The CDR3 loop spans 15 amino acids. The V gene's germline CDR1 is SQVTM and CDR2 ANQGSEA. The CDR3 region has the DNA TGCAGCGTTTGGTTTCCGGGACAGGGGATGCGTGGCTACACCTTC. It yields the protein CSVWFPGQGMRGYTF.

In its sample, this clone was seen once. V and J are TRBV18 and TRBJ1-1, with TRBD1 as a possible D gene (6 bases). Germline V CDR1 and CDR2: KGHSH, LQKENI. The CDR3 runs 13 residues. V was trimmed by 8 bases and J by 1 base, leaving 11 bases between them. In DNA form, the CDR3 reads TGTGCCAGCGCAGGACAGTCGAACACTGAAGCTTTCTTT. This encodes CASAGQSNTEAFF. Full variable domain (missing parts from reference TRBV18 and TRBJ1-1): NAGVMQNPRHLVRRRGQEARLRCSPMKGHSHVYWYRQLPEEGLKFMVYLQKENIIDESGMPKERFSAEFPKEGPSILRIQQVVRGDSAAYFCASAGQSNTEAFFGQGTRLTVV.

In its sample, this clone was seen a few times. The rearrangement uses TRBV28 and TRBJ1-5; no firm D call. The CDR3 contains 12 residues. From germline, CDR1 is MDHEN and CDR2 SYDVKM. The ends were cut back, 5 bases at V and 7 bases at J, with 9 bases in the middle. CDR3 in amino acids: CASSLARQPQHF. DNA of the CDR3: TGTGCCAGCAGTCTGGCCAGACAGCCCCAGCATTTT.

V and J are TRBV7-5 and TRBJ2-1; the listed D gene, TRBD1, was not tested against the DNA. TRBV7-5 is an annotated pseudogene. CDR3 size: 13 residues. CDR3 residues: CARSSPGLREQFF. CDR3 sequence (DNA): TGTGCCAGAAGTTCCCCAGGGTTGAGGGAGCAGTTCTTC.

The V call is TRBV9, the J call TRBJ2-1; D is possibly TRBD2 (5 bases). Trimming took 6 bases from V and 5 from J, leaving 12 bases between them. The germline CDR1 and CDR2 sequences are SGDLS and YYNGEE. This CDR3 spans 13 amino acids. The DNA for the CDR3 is TGTGCCAGCACGAGCGGAAACAACAATGAGCAGTTCTTC. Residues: CASTSGNNNEQFF. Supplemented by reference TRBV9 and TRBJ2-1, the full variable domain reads DSGVTQTPKHLITATGQRVTLRCSPRSGDLSVYWYQQSLDQGLQFLIQYYNGEERAKGNILERFSAQQFPDLHSELNLSSLELGDSALYFCASTSGNNNEQFFGPGTRLTVL.

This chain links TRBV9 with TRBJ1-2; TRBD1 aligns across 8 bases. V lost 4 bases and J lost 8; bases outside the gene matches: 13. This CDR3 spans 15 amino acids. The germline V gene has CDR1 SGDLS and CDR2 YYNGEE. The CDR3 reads CASSPRQGNPGGYTF. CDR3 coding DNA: TGTGCCAGCAGCCCCCGACAGGGGAATCCTGGGGGCTACACCTTC.

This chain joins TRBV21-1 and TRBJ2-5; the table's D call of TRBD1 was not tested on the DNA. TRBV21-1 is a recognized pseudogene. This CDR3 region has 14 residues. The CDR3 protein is CASSILAGVATQYF. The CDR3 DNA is TGTGCCAGCAGCATCTTGGCAGGGGTCGCGACCCAGTACTTC.

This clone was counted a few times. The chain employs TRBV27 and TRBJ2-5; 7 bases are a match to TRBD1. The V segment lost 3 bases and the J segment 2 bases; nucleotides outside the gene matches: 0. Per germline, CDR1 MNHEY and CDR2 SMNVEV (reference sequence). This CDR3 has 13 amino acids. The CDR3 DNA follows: TGTGCCAGCAGTTTGGACAGGCAAGAGACCCAGTACTTC. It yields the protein CASSLDRQETQYF.

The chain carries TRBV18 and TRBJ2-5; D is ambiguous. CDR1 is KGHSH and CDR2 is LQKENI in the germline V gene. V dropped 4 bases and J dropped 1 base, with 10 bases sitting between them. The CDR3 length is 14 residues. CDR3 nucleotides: TGTGCCAGCTCACTCGGCGGCCCCCAAGAGACCCAGTACTTC. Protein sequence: CASSLGGPQETQYF.

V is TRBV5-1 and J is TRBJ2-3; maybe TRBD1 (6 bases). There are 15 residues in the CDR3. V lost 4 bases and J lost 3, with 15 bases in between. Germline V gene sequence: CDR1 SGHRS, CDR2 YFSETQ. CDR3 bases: TGCGCCAGCAGCGATAACAGGGCAGGTACAGATACGCAGTATTTT. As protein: CASSDNRAGTDTQYF.

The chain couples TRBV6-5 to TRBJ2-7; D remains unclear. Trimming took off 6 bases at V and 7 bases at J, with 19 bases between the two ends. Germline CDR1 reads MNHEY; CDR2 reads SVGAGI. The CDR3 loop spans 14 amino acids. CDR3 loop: CASRRHQISSEQYF. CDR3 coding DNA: TGTGCCAGCAGGAGGCACCAGATCTCGAGTGAGCAGTACTTC.

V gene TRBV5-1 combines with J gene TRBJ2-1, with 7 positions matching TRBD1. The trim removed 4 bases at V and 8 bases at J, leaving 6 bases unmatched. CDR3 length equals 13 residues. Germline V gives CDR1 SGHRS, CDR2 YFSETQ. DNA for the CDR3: TGCGCCAGCAGCCAACAGGGGTCGGATGAGCAGTTCTTC. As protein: CASSQQGSDEQFF.

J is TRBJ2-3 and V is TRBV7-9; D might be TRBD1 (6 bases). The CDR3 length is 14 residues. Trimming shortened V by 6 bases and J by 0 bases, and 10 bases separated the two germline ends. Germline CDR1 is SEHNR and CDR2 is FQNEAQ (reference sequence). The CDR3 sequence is CASRSDRSTDTQYF. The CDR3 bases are TGTGCCAGCAGAAGCGACAGGAGCACAGATACGCAGTATTTT. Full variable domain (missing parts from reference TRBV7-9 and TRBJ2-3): DTGVSQNPRHKITKRGQNVTFRCDPISEHNRLYWYRQTLGQGPEFLTYFQNEAQLEKSRLLSDRFSAERPKGSFSTLEIQRTEQGDSAMYLCASRSDRSTDTQYFGPGTRLTVL.

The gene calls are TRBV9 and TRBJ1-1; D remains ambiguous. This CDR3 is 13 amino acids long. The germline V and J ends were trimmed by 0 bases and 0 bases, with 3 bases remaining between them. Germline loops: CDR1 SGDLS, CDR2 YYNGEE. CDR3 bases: TGTGCCAGCAGCGTAGGTATGAACACTGAAGCTTTCTTT. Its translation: CASSVGMNTEAFF.

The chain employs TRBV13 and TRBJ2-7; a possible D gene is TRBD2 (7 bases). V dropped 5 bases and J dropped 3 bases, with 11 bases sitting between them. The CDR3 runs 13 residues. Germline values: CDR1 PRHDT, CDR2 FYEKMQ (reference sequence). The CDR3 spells CASSPGGRYEQYF. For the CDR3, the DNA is TGTGCCAGCAGCCCCGGGGGGCGCTACGAGCAGTACTTC.